The rows below give T cell receptor beta chains drawn from one sample of a study of blood T cell repertoires in COVID-19. Sequencing was performed with immunoSEQ multiplex PCR; in TCRdb, only in-frame clones are kept and a portion is missing. This table holds 90,000 to 150,000 clones, around 86% found once. The material sequenced was peripheral blood. The origin of the receptors is a man at least 80 years old with acute or convalescent COVID-19. The CDR3 runs from the conserved cysteine through the conserved F or W. The order of the fields is V gene, D gene, CDR3 length, clone size, J gene, CDR3 DNA, CDR3 protein. D genes are given only for firm matches. Clone size is given for some rows only: seen once, a few or many times, or a class if the clone is expanded.

TRBV15,TRBD1,17,NA,TRBJ1-1,TGTGCCACCAGCAGAGTCCTGGGACAGGGGGCGAATGCTGAAGCTTTCTTT,CATSRVLGQGANAEAFF
TRBV4-2,NA,14,few,TRBJ1-1,TGTGCCAGCAGCCCTCGGGGAGAAAGCACTGAAGCTTTCTTT,CASSPRGESTEAFF
TRBV5-4,NA,16,NA,TRBJ1-1,TGTGCCAGCAGCCGACGGACAGCCTTAGCTAACACTGAAGCTTTCTTT,CASSRRTALANTEAFF
TRBV6-2/TRBV6-3,TRBD2,15,NA,TRBJ2-1,TGTGCCAGCAGTACCCCCCCTAGCGGGAATAATGAGCAGTTCTTC,CASSTPPSGNNEQFF
TRBV4-1,NA,16,once,TRBJ1-6,TGCGCCAGCACCCCTAGCTGGGGATCGGATAATTCACCCCTCCACTTT,CASTPSWGSDNSPLHF
TRBV19,TRBD1,16,NA,TRBJ1-1,TGTGCCAGTAGAACAGGGGGTTTGGGAGCGAACACTGAAGCTTTCTTT,CASRTGGLGANTEAFF
TRBV24-1,TRBD1,15,NA,TRBJ2-3,TGTGCCACCAGTGACCCGGGACAGGGGGCAGATACGCAGTATTTT,CATSDPGQGADTQYF
TRBV6-5,NA,14,NA,TRBJ2-1,TGTGCCAGCACCCGGGAGAGCTCCTACAATGAGCAGTTCTTC,CASTRESSYNEQFF
TRBV24-1,TRBD1,15,NA,TRBJ2-5,TGTGCCACCAGTGAAGCCGGGACAGGGGATGAGACCCAGTACTTC,CATSEAGTGDETQYF
TRBV21-1,NA,18,NA,TRBJ2-2,TGTGCCATCCTAGCGGGGGGACAGGGGGCTCAGGACACCGGGGAGCTGTTTTTT,CAILAGGQGAQDTGELFF
TRBV7-9,NA,16,NA,TRBJ2-2,TGTGCCAGCACCCCTGTAAGGGGGAGGGACACCGGGGAGCTGTTTTTT,CASTPVRGRDTGELFF
TRBV6-2/TRBV6-3,NA,13,NA,TRBJ1-1,TGTGCCAGCAGTTCCCCCGTGAACACTGAAGCTTTCTTT,CASSSPVNTEAFF
TRBV5-1,TRBD2,16,once,TRBJ2-1,TGCGCCAGCAGCTTGCCGGGGACTAGCGGGGACAATGAGCAGTTCTTC,CASSLPGTSGDNEQFF
TRBV19,TRBD1,18,NA,TRBJ2-6,TGTGCCAGTAGTCCCAAAAGGGACAGGGGTTCTGGGGCCAACGTCCTGACTTTC,CASSPKRDRGSGANVLTF
TRBV24-1,NA,16,NA,TRBJ2-1,TGTGCCACCAGTGATTTAAGTAATGAGTCCGGCAATGAGCAGTTCTTC,CATSDLSNESGNEQFF
TRBV6-4,TRBD1,16,few,TRBJ2-1,TGTGCCAGCAGTGACTCGTACAGGGGGCGTATAGATGAGCAGTTCTTC,CASSDSYRGRIDEQFF
TRBV12-3/TRBV12-4,NA,13,NA,TRBJ1-2,TGTGCCAGCAGTTTAGATAACAGGGTCGGCTACACCTTC,CASSLDNRVGYTF
TRBV6-1,NA,17,NA,TRBJ1-6,TGTGCCAGCAGTGAAGGGGACTTCAGCTCCTATAATTCACCCCTCCACTTT,CASSEGDFSSYNSPLHF
TRBV2,NA,15,few,TRBJ2-3,TGTGCCAGCAGCTCCACTAGATTACACACAGATACGCAGTATTTT,CASSSTRLHTDTQYF
TRBV3-1/TRBV3-2,NA,14,NA,TRBJ1-5,TGTGCCAGCAGCCCCAATTCCCGCAATCAGCCCCAGCATTTT,CASSPNSRNQPQHF
TRBV7-2,NA,17,NA,TRBJ2-2,TGTGCCAGCAGCTTAGCGCGAGGAGGGCGGAACACCGGGGAGCTGTTTTTT,CASSLARGGRNTGELFF
TRBV27,NA,16,NA,TRBJ2-7,TGTGCCAGCAGTCGCCAATCAGGGTTCAGCTCCTACGAGCAGTACTTC,CASSRQSGFSSYEQYF
TRBV21-1,NA,16,NA,TRBJ2-1,TGTGCCAGCCCCGTTCAGGGGGCGCGGACCTACAATGAGCAGTTCTTC,CASPVQGARTYNEQFF
TRBV24-1,NA,19,NA,TRBJ2-3,TGTGCCACCAGTGATCCATATGCTCAGACCGACGTGGGTGAGGGTACGCAGTATTTT,CATSDPYAQTDVGEGTQYF
TRBV20-1,NA,9,NA,TRBJ1-2,TGCAGTGCAGGAGAGGGCTACACCTTC,CSAGEGYTF
TRBV11-3,TRBD2,15,NA,TRBJ2-5,TGTGCCAGCAGCTTAGGAGCGGGGGTCCAAGAGACCCAGTACTTC,CASSLGAGVQETQYF
TRBV2,NA,14,NA,TRBJ2-6,TGTGCCAGCAGTACTAGCTCTGGGGCCAACGTCCTGACTTTC,CASSTSSGANVLTF
TRBV28,TRBD1,16,NA,TRBJ1-2,TGTGCCAGCAGTTTATGGGGACAGGAGGGCAACTATGGCTACACCTTC,CASSLWGQEGNYGYTF
TRBV7-2,NA,16,NA,TRBJ1-1,TGTGCCAGCAGCTTAGTTTCCTTACGGGGGAACACTGAAGCTTTCTTT,CASSLVSLRGNTEAFF
TRBV6-5,TRBD1,13,NA,TRBJ2-7,TGTGCCAGCAGTAAGGGACAGGATCCCGAGCAGTACTTC,CASSKGQDPEQYF
TRBV5-5,NA,16,NA,TRBJ1-5,TGTGCCAGCAGCTTGGAGGGGGTAATTAGCAATCAGCCCCAGCATTTT,CASSLEGVISNQPQHF
TRBV21-1,NA,17,NA,TRBJ2-5,TGTGCCAGCAGCAAAGGGGCGACAGGGCTTAAGTGTAAGACCCAGTACTTC,CASSKGATGLKCKTQYF
TRBV2,NA,14,NA,TRBJ1-2,TGTGCCAGCAGTGCAGCGCAGGGAGGCTATGGCTACACCTTC,CASSAAQGGYGYTF
TRBV21-1,NA,16,once,TRBJ2-7,TGTGCCAGCAGCAAGGACGGAACAGGGGGCTTGTACGAGCAGTACTTC,CASSKDGTGGLYEQYF
TRBV18,TRBD2,15,NA,TRBJ2-3,TGTGCCAGCTCACCCTATAGCGGGAGTACAGATACGCAGTATTTT,CASSPYSGSTDTQYF
TRBV6-2/TRBV6-3,NA,12,NA,TRBJ2-1,TGTGCCAGCAGTTCCGCGGTCGGTAACAAGTTCTTC,CASSSAVGNKFF
TRBV7-8,TRBD1,16,NA,TRBJ2-2,TGTGCCAGCAGCTTAGTAGCAGGGGGCGTTTCCGGGGAGCTGTTTTTT,CASSLVAGGVSGELFF
TRBV28,TRBD1,13,NA,TRBJ1-2,TGTGCCAGCAGGCTGGGACAGGGTTATGGCTACACCTTC,CASRLGQGYGYTF
TRBV7-8,TRBD2,15,NA,TRBJ2-5,TGTGCCAGCAGCACTAGCGGCCCCTCGCGGGAGACCCAGTACTTC,CASSTSGPSRETQYF
TRBV5-6,TRBD2,17,NA,TRBJ2-3,TGTGCCAGCAGCTTGGGACGTGGGGGACTAGACCCTCTTACGCAGTATTTT,CASSLGRGGLDPLTQYF
TRBV28,NA,15,NA,TRBJ1-2,TGTGCCAGCAGTCTGTACGTGGACAGTAACTATGGCTACACCTTC,CASSLYVDSNYGYTF
TRBV24-1,NA,12,NA,TRBJ2-5,TGTGCCACCAGTGATTTCACCGGGGCCCAGTACTTC,CATSDFTGAQYF
TRBV19,TRBD1,15,NA,TRBJ1-2,TGTGCCAGTAGTGAGAACAGGGGAACCCTCTATGGCTACACCTTC,CASSENRGTLYGYTF
TRBV9,TRBD2,18,NA,TRBJ2-1,TGTGCCAGCAGCGTAGGGTCAGGGGCTAGCGGGGGAAGGAATGAGCAGTTCTTC,CASSVGSGASGGRNEQFF
TRBV15,NA,13,NA,TRBJ1-5,TGTGCCACCAGTGGCGGCGGCAATCAGCCCCAGCATTTT,CATSGGGNQPQHF
TRBV7-2,NA,14,few,TRBJ1-2,TGTGCCAGCAGCGTAGGGGGGGGCGCGAGTGGCTACACCTTC,CASSVGGGASGYTF
TRBV30,TRBD1,15,NA,TRBJ1-6,TGTGCCTGGGGGCCGGGACAGGGGGTATATTCACCCCTCCACTTT,CAWGPGQGVYSPLHF
TRBV3-1/TRBV3-2,NA,13,NA,TRBJ1-4,TGTGCCAGCAGCCAAAGGGGGGGTGAAAAACTGTTTTTT,CASSQRGGEKLFF
TRBV18,TRBD2,14,once,TRBJ2-3,TGTGCCAGCTCAACTAGCGGGCTTAAAGATACGCAGTATTTT,CASSTSGLKDTQYF
TRBV6-5,TRBD2,16,NA,TRBJ2-1,TGTGCCAGCAGTTCCTGGAGCGGGAGCTCCTACAATGAGCAGTTCTTC,CASSSWSGSSYNEQFF
TRBV27,TRBD2,15,NA,TRBJ2-1,TGTGCCAGCAGTTTCGACCCAGGACTAGGCGATGAGCAGTTCTTC,CASSFDPGLGDEQFF
TRBV19,NA,15,NA,TRBJ2-7,TGTGCCAGTAGTAAGGAGCTCAGTGCCTCCTACGAGCAGTACTTC,CASSKELSASYEQYF
TRBV2,NA,14,NA,TRBJ1-6,TGTGCCAGCAGTTTACGGGAGGGGAATTCACCCCTCCACTTT,CASSLREGNSPLHF
TRBV9,NA,12,NA,TRBJ1-2,TGTGCCAGCAGCCCCCGGGAGGACGGCTACACCTTC,CASSPREDGYTF
TRBV19,TRBD2,18,NA,TRBJ2-1,TGTGCCAGTAGTCTCCCTGGGGCTAGCGGGAGGACTGGCAATGAGCAGTTCTTC,CASSLPGASGRTGNEQFF